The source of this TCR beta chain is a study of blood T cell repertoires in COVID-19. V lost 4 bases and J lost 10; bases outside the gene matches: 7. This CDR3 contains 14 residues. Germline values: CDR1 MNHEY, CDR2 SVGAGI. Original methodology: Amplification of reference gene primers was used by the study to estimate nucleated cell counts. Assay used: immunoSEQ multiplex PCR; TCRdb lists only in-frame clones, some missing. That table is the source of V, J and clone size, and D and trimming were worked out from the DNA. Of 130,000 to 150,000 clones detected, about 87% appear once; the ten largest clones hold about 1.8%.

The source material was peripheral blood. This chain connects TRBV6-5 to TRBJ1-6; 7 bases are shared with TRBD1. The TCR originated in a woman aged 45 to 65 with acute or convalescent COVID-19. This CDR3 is CASSWGRGDSPLHF. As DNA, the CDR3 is TGTGCCAGCAGTTGGGGCAGGGGGGACTCACCCCTCCACTTT.